These 30 T cell receptor beta chains share one sample of origin, sequenced in a study of blood T cell repertoires in COVID-19 (dated by TCRdb to 2018 to 2021). Library preparation was by the immunoSEQ multiplex PCR assay. TCRdb retrieved this table from immuneACCESS and kept in-frame rearrangements only. Not all clones are present; in checked studies, unresolved V genes account for under half, and no reason is known for the remainder. The sample table contains 75,000 to 80,000 clones; only one count was recorded for 80% to 90% of them. About 18% of the sample goes to the ten largest clones. Sequencing was performed on peripheral blood. The source is an older woman with acute or convalescent COVID-19.

The chain is built from TRBV27 and TRBJ1-6, with TRBD1 as a possible D gene (5 bases). The V end lost 4 bases, the J end lost 6 bases, and 10 bases lay between the germline ends. The CDR3 sequence is 14 residues long. From germline, CDR1 is MNHEY and CDR2 SMNVEV (reference sequence). The CDR3 loop is CASSYSRANSPLHF. The CDR3 DNA is TGTGCCAGCAGTTATAGCAGGGCTAATTCACCCCTCCACTTT.

The V gene is TRBV6-2 or TRBV6-3, the J gene TRBJ2-2; 7 positions agree with TRBD1. CDR1 and CDR2 (germline): MNHEY, SVGEGT. The CDR3 is 15 amino acids. With V trimmed by 5 bases and J by 0 bases, 3 bases remained unmatched. CDR3 amino acids: CASSDGTANTGELFF. The DNA for the CDR3 is TGTGCCAGCAGTGACGGGACAGCGAACACCGGGGAGCTGTTTTTT.

In nucleotides, the CDR3 is TGTGCCAGCAGTGATGGGCAGGTCACAGATACGCAGTATTTT. This sequence encodes CASSDGQVTDTQYF. This chain uses TRBV2 with TRBJ2-3; D ambiguous. Germline V gene sequence: CDR1 SNHLY, CDR2 FYNNEI. Trimming stripped 3 bases from V and 2 bases from J, with 9 bases between. This CDR3 has 14 amino acids.

The V call is TRBV28, the J call TRBJ2-6; no reliable D call. The CDR3 is 15 amino acids. Germline CDR1 reads MDHEN; CDR2 reads SYDVKM. Trimming took 6 bases from V and 2 from J, leaving 11 bases between them. CDR3 residues: CASSIAIPGANVLTF. The CDR3, as DNA: TGTGCCAGCAGCATAGCAATTCCTGGGGCCAACGTCCTGACTTTC.

The gene calls are TRBV6-5 and TRBJ2-2; 9 bases align to TRBD1. The CDR3 contains 15 residues. CDR1 and CDR2 (germline): MNHEY, SVGAGI. J was trimmed by 8 bases and V by 0 bases; bases with no gene match: 4. The CDR3 region is CASSYSTGGYGELFF. The CDR3 DNA sequence: TGTGCCAGCAGTTACTCGACAGGGGGATATGGGGAGCTGTTTTTT.

V usage is TRBV19 and J usage is TRBJ2-1; 12 bases agree with TRBD2. The CDR3 spans 15 residues. Unmatched junction bases numbered 5, after V lost 6 bases and J lost 5 bases. Germline V lookup: CDR1 LNHDA, CDR2 SQIVND (reference sequence). CDR3 nucleotides: TGTGCCAGTAGGCCAGGACTAGCGGGGAACAATGAGCAGTTCTTC. Translated, it gives CASRPGLAGNNEQFF. Full variable domain (missing parts from reference TRBV19 and TRBJ2-1): DGGITQSPKYLFRKEGQNVTLSCEQNLNHDAMYWYRQDPGQGLRLIYYSQIVNDFQKGDIAEGYSVSREKKESFPLTVTSAQKNPTAFYLCASRPGLAGNNEQFFGPGTRLTVL.

This clone appeared many times. This chain links TRBV19 with TRBJ1-3; a possible D gene is TRBD1 (6 bases). This CDR3 is 20 amino acids long. Germline loops: CDR1 LNHDA, CDR2 SQIVND (reference sequence). V lost 3 bases to trimming and J lost 0 bases, with 24 bases between them. In DNA form, the CDR3 reads TGTGCCAGTAGTATTCAGGGCGCAGGGGTAAGGTTAAGCTCTGGAAACACCATATATTTT. Protein sequence: CASSIQGAGVRLSSGNTIYF.

This chain's CDR3 is CASGRTENTEAFF. CDR3 coding DNA: TGTGCCAGCGGGCGGACAGAGAACACTGAAGCTTTCTTT. The chain uses TRBV6-5 and TRBJ1-1; D is perhaps TRBD1 (6 bases). V lost 8 bases, J lost 1 base, and 11 bases lay in between. The V gene's germline CDR1 is MNHEY and CDR2 SVGAGI. The CDR3 runs 13 residues.

The chain carries TRBV28 and TRBJ1-3, with a tentative D call TRBD1 (6 bases). Deletions cut 5 bases from V and 5 bases from J, with 19 bases between. The CDR3 covers 16 residues. Germline V CDR1 and CDR2: MDHEN, SYDVKM. The CDR3 DNA follows: TGTGCCAGCAGTCCGGGGGGGGGCGAAAAAAGAAACACCATATATTTT. Encoded protein: CASSPGGGEKRNTIYF. Drawing the rest from reference TRBV28 and TRBJ1-3, the complete variable domain is DVKVTQSSRYLVKRTGEKVFLECVQDMDHENMFWYRQDPGLGLRLIYFSYDVKMKEKGDIPEGYSVSREKKERFSLILESASTNQTSMYLCASSPGGGEKRNTIYFGEGSWLTVV.

The chain joins TRBV21-1 to TRBJ2-1; the tabulated D call, TRBD1, remains unverified against the DNA. TRBV21-1 is an annotated pseudogene. This CDR3 contains 17 residues. CDR3 sequence (DNA): TGTGCCAGCAGCATATCTTTAGGGGACAGGGACCACAATGAGCAGTTCTTC. Its protein is CASSISLGDRDHNEQFF.

The chain recombines TRBV29-1 with TRBJ1-1; D is uncertain. Germline assignment: CDR1 SQVTM and CDR2 ANQGSEA. CDR3 length: 14 amino acids. The ends were cut back, 1 base at V and 6 bases at J, with 15 bases in the middle. This CDR3 is CSVEVLEWYAEAFF. As DNA, the CDR3 is TGCAGCGTTGAAGTATTAGAGTGGTACGCTGAAGCTTTCTTT.

The rearrangement joins TRBV11-2 to TRBJ2-2; TRBD1 aligns across 7 bases. After removal of 6 bases from V and 4 bases from J, the junction contained 11 bases not matched to a gene. Germline loops: CDR1 SGHAT, CDR2 FQNNGV. The CDR3 runs 16 residues. Here the CDR3 DNA reads TGTGCCAGCAGGTCCGGGACAGAGGATGTCACCGGGGAGCTGTTTTTT. This codes for CASRSGTEDVTGELFF. Combining the CDR3 with reference TRBV11-2 and TRBJ2-2 gives the whole variable domain EAGVAQSPRYKIIEKRQSVAFWCNPISGHATLYWYQQILGQGPKLLIQFQNNGVVDDSQLPKDRFSAERLKGVDSTLKIQPAKLEDSAVYLCASRSGTEDVTGELFFGEGSRLTVL.

The chain links TRBV7-3 to TRBJ1-6; possible D gene TRBD1, 5 bases. The CDR3 is 15 residues long. Per germline, CDR1 SGHTA and CDR2 FQGTGA. Trimming stripped 2 bases from V and 5 bases from J, with 10 bases between. DNA for the CDR3: TGTGCCAGCAGCTTAGCAGGGAACAATAATTCACCCCTCCACTTT. Its translation is CASSLAGNNNSPLHF.

The chain recombines TRBV5-6 with TRBJ1-5; the match to TRBD1 covers 8 bases. CDR1 SGHDT and CDR2 YYEEEE come from the germline V gene. The CDR3 length is 14 residues. V was clipped by 3 bases and J by 4 bases; unmatched bases: 3. CDR3 nucleotides: TGTGCCAGCAGCTCGCAGGGGGCAAATCAGCCCCAGCATTTT. Translated: CASSSQGANQPQHF.

The genes are TRBV6-1 and TRBJ2-2; 8 positions agree with TRBD1. CDR1 and CDR2 (germline): MNHNS, SASEGT. This CDR3 region has 16 residues. V lost 0 bases, J lost 7 bases, and 7 bases stayed unmatched. CDR3 amino acids: CASSEAAGGEGGELFF. The CDR3 DNA follows: TGTGCCAGCAGTGAAGCGGCAGGGGGCGAGGGCGGGGAGCTGTTTTTT.

J is TRBJ1-5 and V is TRBV19, with D unresolved. Trimming removed 5 bases at V and 0 bases at J, with 11 bases between. There are 15 residues in the CDR3. Germline loops: CDR1 LNHDA, CDR2 SQIVND (reference sequence). Written as DNA, the CDR3 is TGTGCCAGTAGTTCAACAGAGGGTAGCAATCAGCCCCAGCATTTT. Its protein is CASSSTEGSNQPQHF. The whole variable domain, remainder taken from reference TRBV19 and TRBJ1-5, is DGGITQSPKYLFRKEGQNVTLSCEQNLNHDAMYWYRQDPGQGLRLIYYSQIVNDFQKGDIAEGYSVSREKKESFPLTVTSAQKNPTAFYLCASSSTEGSNQPQHFGDGTRLSIL.

The rearrangement links TRBV2 to TRBJ1-1; no clear D. CDR3 length: 11 residues. The germline CDR1 and CDR2 sequences are SNHLY and FYNNEI. V lost 8 bases and J 11 bases, leaving 15 bases between the germline ends. The CDR3 sequence is CASDGFGRAFF. The CDR3 coding sequence is TGTGCCAGCGACGGGTTTGGAAGGGCTTTCTTT.

The V and J genes are TRBV5-1 and TRBJ2-3; 8 bases are shared with TRBD1. Germline V gene sequence: CDR1 SGHRS, CDR2 YFSETQ. The J segment lost 3 bases and the V segment lost 6 bases, leaving 3 bases of the junction unmatched. There are 13 residues in the CDR3. CDR3 in DNA: TGCGCCAGCACCACAGGGGGAACAGATACGCAGTATTTT. It specifies CASTTGGTDTQYF.

The J gene is TRBJ1-1, the V gene TRBV18, with TRBD1 matching 7 bases. The CDR3 contains 14 residues. Per germline, CDR1 KGHSH and CDR2 LQKENI. The junction had 4 bases not matched to a gene; V was cut back by 5 bases and J by 1 base. The CDR3 DNA follows: TGTGCCAGCTCAACGACAGGGTCGAACACTGAAGCTTTCTTT. Translated, it gives CASSTTGSNTEAFF.

In this sample, this clone turned up a few times. The V gene is TRBV5-1, the J gene TRBJ1-1; the match to TRBD1 covers 10 bases. The germline V gene encodes CDR1 SGHRS and CDR2 YFSETQ. The CDR3 has 13 amino acids. Trimming at V came to 0 bases and at J to 12 bases, leaving 5 bases not matched to a gene. The CDR3 DNA reads TGCGCCAGCAGCTTGGAACCGGGACAGGGGACTTTCTTT. Its protein is CASSLEPGQGTFF.

A word on this clone: One junction end does not reproduce the germline sequence, and a read error may be involved. The genes are TRBV5-6 and TRBJ2-4; 11 positions match TRBD1. This CDR3 has 14 amino acids. Germline V lookup: CDR1 SGHDT, CDR2 YYEEEE. The CDR3 loop is CASSTARTGGVLDF. In DNA form, the CDR3 reads TGTGCCAGCAGTACGGCAAGGACAGGGGGCGTATTGGACTTC. Using reference TRBV5-6 and TRBJ2-4 for the parts outside the CDR3, the full variable domain is DAGVTQSPTHLIKTRGQQVTLRCSPKSGHDTVSWYQQALGQGPQFIFQYYEEEERQRGNFPDRFSGHQFPNYSSELNVNALLLGDSALYLCASSTARTGGVLDFGAGTRLSVL.

This chain uses TRBV9 with TRBJ1-2, with 7 bases lining up with TRBD1. The ends lost 0 bases at V and 4 bases at J; junction bases unmatched: 6. Germline V CDR1 and CDR2: SGDLS, YYNGEE. The CDR3 length is 15 residues. Here the CDR3 DNA reads TGTGCCAGCAGCGTAGCAGACTCAGGGGGCTATGGCTACACCTTC. Its translation: CASSVADSGGYGYTF.

The CDR3 protein is CASRTPGQEYGYTF. The CDR3 region has the DNA TGCGCCAGCAGAACACCGGGACAGGAGTATGGCTACACCTTC. The chain combines TRBV10-1 with TRBJ1-2, with TRBD1 identical over 8 bases. CDR3 size: 14 residues. Trimming removed 6 bases from V and 5 bases from J; junction bases left unmatched: 8. CDR1 WNHNN and CDR2 SYGVQD come from the germline V gene (reference sequence).

This clone was counted a few times. The rearrangement links TRBV30 to TRBJ1-5, with 7 bases that match TRBD1. V dropped 4 bases and J dropped 5; count of bases not matched to a gene: 5. Germline CDR1 GTSNPN, CDR2 SVGIG (reference sequence). The CDR3 is 13 residues long. The CDR3 is CAWNEQGHQPQHF. CDR3 coding DNA: TGTGCCTGGAACGAACAGGGGCATCAGCCCCAGCATTTT.

This clone was detected only once. The DNA for the CDR3 is TGTGCCAGCAGCTTGTATCCCCTTAGGACAGGCTTCACCGGGGAGCTGTTTTTT. Translation gives CASSLYPLRTGFTGELFF. The chain is built from TRBV11-2 and TRBJ2-2; TRBD1 matches at 7 bases. With 3 bases clipped from V and 4 bases from J, the junction kept 14 bases outside the gene matches. The length of the CDR3 is 18 residues. Germline values: CDR1 SGHAT, CDR2 FQNNGV.

The chain is built from TRBV18 and TRBJ1-5; tentative D call: TRBD1 (5 bases). The CDR3 is 16 residues long. V was shortened by 5 bases and J by 2 bases, with 16 bases between the two germline ends. Germline loops: CDR1 KGHSH, CDR2 LQKENI. CDR3 nucleotide sequence: TGTGCCAGCTCAAGCCTGACGGGGGACGGCAATCAGCCCCAGCATTTT. It is translated as CASSSLTGDGNQPQHF.

The chain carries TRBV5-1 and TRBJ2-1; 8 nucleotides match TRBD1. Trimming removed 0 bases from V and 4 bases from J; junction bases left unmatched: 6. The germline V gene encodes CDR1 SGHRS and CDR2 YFSETQ. The CDR3 runs to 16 residues. CDR3 protein: CASSLASGTGYNEQFF. The CDR3 DNA reads as TGCGCCAGCAGCTTGGCCTCCGGGACAGGATACAATGAGCAGTTCTTC.

The J gene is TRBJ2-5, the V gene TRBV5-4; 9 bases fit TRBD2. CDR3 length: 17 residues. V shed 3 bases and J 4 bases; nucleotides not matched to a gene: 13. In germline, CDR1 is SGHNT, CDR2 YYREEE (reference sequence). This CDR3 is CASSSGLATWVGETQYF. CDR3 nucleotides: TGTGCCAGCAGCTCGGGACTAGCAACATGGGTTGGAGAGACCCAGTACTTC. The full variable domain, completed using reference TRBV5-4 and TRBJ2-5, is ETGVTQSPTHLIKTRGQQVTLRCSSQSGHNTVSWYQQALGQGPQFIFQYYREEENGRGNFPPRFSGLQFPNYSSELNVNALELDDSALYLCASSSGLATWVGETQYFGPGTRLLVL.

The V call is TRBV30, the J call TRBJ2-5, with 8 bases identical to TRBD1. Germline lookup yields CDR1 GTSNPN and CDR2 SVGIG (reference sequence). There are 15 residues in the CDR3. V trimming: 1 base; J trimming: 5 bases; junction bases outside the gene matches: 9. Here the CDR3 reads CAWSAMRTGRETQYF. CDR3 coding DNA: TGTGCCTGGAGTGCAATGAGGACAGGGAGGGAGACCCAGTACTTC.

V and J are TRBV24-1 and TRBJ2-5, with a tentative D call TRBD1 (6 bases). V lost 3 bases, J lost 0 bases, and 13 bases lay in between. This CDR3 has 16 amino acids. The germline gives CDR1 KGHDR, CDR2 SFDVKD. In nucleotides, the CDR3 is TGTGCCACCAGTGATCCAGTCCAGGGGTACCAAGAGACCCAGTACTTC. Translating gives CATSDPVQGYQETQYF.